This T cell receptor (beta chain) stems from a study of CD8+ T cells in alopecia areata. Study-level information: Percent of scalp involved defined treated patients' severity scores.

RNA extraction and reverse transcription yielded cDNA as sequencing template. Measured with immunoSEQ multiplex PCR; TCRdb has only the in-frame clones, and not every one. The table lists roughly 120,000 clones, roughly 56% of them singletons. Treatment given: oral pan-JAK inhibitor, 5-10 mg twice daily. Study-level findings and limits: Scalp sequencing captures resident alphabeta T cells of normal skin too. Mice gave a clearer picture of TCR sharing than patients did, possibly for HLA-related reasons. How baseline CD8+ expansion relates to response remains uncertain (there was one nonresponder).

For this clone: Its antigen is unknown.

CDR1 and CDR2 from the germline V gene are SGHTA and FQGNSA. V was clipped by 4 bases and J by 2 bases; unmatched bases: 7. This CDR3 region has 15 residues. The clonotype originates from a human donor with alopecia areata. The chain employs TRBV7-2 and TRBJ2-7; 8 bases line up with TRBD1. This material consisted of CD4+ T cells sorted from blood, taken at week 24, from a patient treated with tofacitinib. CDR3 in DNA: TGTGCCAGCAGCTCCCTAGGGACAGGAACCTACGAGCAGTACTTC. Protein sequence: CASSSLGTGTYEQYF. Variable domain in full (rest from reference TRBV7-2 and TRBJ2-7): GAGVSQSPSNKVTEKGKDVELRCDPISGHTALYWYRQSLGQGLEFLIYFQGNSAPDKSGLPSDRFSAERTGGSVSTLTIQRTQQEDSAVYLCASSSLGTGTYEQYFGPGTRLTVT.